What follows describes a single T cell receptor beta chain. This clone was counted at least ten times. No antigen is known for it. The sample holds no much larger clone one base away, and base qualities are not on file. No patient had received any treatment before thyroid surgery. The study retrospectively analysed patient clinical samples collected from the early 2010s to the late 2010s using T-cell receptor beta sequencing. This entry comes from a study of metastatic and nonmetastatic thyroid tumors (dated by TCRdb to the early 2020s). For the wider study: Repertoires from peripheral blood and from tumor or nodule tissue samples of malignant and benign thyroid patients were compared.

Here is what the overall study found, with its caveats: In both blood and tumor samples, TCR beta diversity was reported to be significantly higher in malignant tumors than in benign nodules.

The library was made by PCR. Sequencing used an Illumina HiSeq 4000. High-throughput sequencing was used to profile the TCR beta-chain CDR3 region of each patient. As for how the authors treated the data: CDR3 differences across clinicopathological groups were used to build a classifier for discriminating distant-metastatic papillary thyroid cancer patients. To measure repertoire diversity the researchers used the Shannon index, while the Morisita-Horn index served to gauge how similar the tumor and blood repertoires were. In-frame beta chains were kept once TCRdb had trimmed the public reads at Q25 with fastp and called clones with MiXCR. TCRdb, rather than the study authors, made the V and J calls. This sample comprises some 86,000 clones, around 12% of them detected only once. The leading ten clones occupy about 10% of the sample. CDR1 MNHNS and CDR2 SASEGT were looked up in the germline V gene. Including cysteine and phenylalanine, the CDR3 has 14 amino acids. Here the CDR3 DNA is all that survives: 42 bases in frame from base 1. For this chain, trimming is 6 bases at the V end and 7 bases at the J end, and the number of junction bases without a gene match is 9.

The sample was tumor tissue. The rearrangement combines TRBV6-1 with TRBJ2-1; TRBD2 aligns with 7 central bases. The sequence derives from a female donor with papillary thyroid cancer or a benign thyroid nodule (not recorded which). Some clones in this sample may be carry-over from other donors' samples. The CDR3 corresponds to CASSRGLVGNEQFF. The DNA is TGTGCCAGCAGCCGCGGACTAGTGGGAAATGAGCAGTTCTTC.